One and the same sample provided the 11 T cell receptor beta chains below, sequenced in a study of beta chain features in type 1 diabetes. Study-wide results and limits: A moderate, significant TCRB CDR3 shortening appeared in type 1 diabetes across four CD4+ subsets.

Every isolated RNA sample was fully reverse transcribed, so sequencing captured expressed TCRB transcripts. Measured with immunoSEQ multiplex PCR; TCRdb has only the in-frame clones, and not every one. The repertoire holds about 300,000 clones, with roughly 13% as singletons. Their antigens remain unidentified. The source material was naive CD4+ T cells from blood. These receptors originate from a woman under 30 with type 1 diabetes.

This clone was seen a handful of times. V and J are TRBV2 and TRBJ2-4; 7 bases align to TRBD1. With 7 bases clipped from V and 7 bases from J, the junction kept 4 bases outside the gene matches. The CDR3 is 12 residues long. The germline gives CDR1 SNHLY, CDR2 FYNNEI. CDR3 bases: TGTGCCAGCATGGAGGACAGGAACATTCAGTACTTC. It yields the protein CASMEDRNIQYF. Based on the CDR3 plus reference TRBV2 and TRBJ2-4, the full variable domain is EPEVTQTPSHQVTQMGQEVILRCVPISNHLYFYWYRQILGQKVEFLVSFYNNEISEKSEIFDDQFSVERPDGSNFTLKIRSTKLEDSAMYFCASMEDRNIQYFGAGTRLSVL.

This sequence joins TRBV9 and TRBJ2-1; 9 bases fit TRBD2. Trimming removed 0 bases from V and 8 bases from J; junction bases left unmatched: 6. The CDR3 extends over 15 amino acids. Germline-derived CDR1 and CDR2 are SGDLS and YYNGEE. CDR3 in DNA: TGTGCCAGCAGCGTAGGGGGACTAGCTTCCGATGAGCAGTTCTTC. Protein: CASSVGGLASDEQFF.

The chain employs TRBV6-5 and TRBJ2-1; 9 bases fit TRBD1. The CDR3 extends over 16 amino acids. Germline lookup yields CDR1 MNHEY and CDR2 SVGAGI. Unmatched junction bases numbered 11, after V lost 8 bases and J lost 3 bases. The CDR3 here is CASRSTKTGGYNEQFF. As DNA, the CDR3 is TGTGCCAGCCGTTCAACCAAGACAGGGGGCTACAATGAGCAGTTCTTC.

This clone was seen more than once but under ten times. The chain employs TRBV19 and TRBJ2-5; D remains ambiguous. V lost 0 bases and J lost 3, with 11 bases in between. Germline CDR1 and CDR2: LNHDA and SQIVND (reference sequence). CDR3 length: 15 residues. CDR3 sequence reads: CASSIDQRHEETQYF. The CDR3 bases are TGTGCCAGTAGTATAGATCAGAGGCACGAAGAGACCCAGTACTTC.

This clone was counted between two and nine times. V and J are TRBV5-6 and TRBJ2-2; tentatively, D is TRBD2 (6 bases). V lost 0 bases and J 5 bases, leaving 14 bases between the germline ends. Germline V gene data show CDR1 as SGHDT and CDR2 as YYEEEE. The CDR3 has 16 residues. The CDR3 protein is CASSLGRAPRTGELFF. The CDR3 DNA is TGTGCCAGCAGCTTGGGGAGGGCCCCTAGAACCGGGGAGCTGTTTTTT. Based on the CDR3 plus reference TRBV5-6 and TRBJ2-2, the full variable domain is DAGVTQSPTHLIKTRGQQVTLRCSPKSGHDTVSWYQQALGQGPQFIFQYYEEEERQRGNFPDRFSGHQFPNYSSELNVNALLLGDSALYLCASSLGRAPRTGELFFGEGSRLTVL.

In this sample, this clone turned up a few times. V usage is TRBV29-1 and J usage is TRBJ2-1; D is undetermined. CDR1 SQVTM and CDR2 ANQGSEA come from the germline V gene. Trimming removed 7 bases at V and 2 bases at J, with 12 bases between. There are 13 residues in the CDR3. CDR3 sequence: CSGHLSTYNEQFF. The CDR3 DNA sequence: TGCAGCGGCCACTTAAGTACCTACAATGAGCAGTTCTTC.

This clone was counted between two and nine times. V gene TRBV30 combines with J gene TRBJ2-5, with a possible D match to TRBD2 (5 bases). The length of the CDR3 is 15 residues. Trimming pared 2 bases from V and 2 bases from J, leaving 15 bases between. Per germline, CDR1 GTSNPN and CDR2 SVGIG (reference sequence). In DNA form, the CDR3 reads TGTGCCTGGAGTTCAAAGCGGAGCCTACAAGAGACCCAGTACTTC. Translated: CAWSSKRSLQETQYF.

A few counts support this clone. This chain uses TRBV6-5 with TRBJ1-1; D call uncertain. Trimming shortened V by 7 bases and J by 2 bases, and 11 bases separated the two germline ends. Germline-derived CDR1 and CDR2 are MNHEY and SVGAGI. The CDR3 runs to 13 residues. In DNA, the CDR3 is TGTGCCAGCATCCAGACTGGTAACACTGAAGCTTTCTTT. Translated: CASIQTGNTEAFF.

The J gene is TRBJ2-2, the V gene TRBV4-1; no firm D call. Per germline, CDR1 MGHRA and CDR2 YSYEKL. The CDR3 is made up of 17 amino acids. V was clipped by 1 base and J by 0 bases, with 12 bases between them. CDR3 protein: CASSQGPTVTNTGELFF. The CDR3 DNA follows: TGCGCCAGCAGCCAAGGCCCTACCGTAACGAACACCGGGGAGCTGTTTTTT.

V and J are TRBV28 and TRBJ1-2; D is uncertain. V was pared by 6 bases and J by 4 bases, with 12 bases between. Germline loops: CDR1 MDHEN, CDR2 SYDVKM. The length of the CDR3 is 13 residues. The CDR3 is CASSGISGYGYTF. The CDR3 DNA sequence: TGTGCCAGCAGCGGTATCTCTGGCTATGGCTACACCTTC.

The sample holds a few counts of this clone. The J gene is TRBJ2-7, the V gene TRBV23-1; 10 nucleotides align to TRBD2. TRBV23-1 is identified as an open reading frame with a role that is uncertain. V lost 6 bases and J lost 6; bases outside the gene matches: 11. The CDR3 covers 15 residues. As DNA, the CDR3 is TGCGCCAGCAGCACCGGGGCTAGCGGGAGCGGCGAGCAGTACGTC. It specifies CASSTGASGSGEQYV.